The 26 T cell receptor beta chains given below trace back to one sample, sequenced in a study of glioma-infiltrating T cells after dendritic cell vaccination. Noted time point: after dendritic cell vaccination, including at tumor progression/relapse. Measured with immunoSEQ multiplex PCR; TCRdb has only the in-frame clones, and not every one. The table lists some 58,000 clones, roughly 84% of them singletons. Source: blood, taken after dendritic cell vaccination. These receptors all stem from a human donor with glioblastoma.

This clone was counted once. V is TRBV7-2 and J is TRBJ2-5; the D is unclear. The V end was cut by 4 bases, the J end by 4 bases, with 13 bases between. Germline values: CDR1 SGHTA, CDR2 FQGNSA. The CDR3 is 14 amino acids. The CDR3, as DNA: TGTGCCAGCAGCTCCCCCCCCCGCGGAGAGACCCAGTACTTC. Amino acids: CASSSPPRGETQYF.

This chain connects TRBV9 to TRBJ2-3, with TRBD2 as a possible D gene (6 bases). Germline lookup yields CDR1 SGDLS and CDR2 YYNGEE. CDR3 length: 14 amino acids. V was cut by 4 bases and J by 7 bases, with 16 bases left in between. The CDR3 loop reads CASSTAGGGYTQYF. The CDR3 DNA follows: TGTGCCAGCAGCACAGCGGGTGGAGGTTATACGCAGTATTTT.

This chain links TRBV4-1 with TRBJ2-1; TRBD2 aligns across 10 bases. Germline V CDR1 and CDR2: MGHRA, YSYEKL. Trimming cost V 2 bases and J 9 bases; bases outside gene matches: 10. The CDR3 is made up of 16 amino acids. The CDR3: CASSQLAGVPISEQFF. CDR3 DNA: TGCGCCAGCAGCCAACTAGCGGGGGTCCCCATCAGTGAGCAGTTCTTC.

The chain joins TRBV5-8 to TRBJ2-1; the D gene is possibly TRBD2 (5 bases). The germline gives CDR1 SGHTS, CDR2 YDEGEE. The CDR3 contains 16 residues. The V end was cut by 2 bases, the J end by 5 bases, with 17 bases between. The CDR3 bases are TGTGCCAGCAGCTTCCATGCGGGTCGCACAAACAATGAGCAGTTCTTC. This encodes CASSFHAGRTNNEQFF.

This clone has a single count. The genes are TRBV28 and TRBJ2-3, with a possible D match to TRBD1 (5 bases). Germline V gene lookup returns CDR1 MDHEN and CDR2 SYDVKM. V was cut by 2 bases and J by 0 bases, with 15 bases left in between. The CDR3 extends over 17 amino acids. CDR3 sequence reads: CASSLQSGPISTDTQYF. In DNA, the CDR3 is TGTGCCAGCAGTTTACAGTCAGGGCCGATAAGCACAGATACGCAGTATTTT.

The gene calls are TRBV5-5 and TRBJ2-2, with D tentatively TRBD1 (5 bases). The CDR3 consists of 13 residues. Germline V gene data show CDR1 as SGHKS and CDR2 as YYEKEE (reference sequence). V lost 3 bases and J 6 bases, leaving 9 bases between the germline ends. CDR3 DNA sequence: TGTGCCAGCAGCTGGCAGGGCTCCGGGGAGCTGTTTTTT. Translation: CASSWQGSGELFF.

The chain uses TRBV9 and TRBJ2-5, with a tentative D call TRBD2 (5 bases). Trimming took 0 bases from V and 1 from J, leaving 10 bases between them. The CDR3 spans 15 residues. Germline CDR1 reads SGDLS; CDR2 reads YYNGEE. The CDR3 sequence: CASSVAPGIQETQYF. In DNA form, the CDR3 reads TGTGCCAGCAGCGTAGCCCCGGGGATCCAAGAGACCCAGTACTTC.

CDR3 residues: CASSTLGGGNNEQFF. The CDR3 DNA follows: TGTGCCAGCAGCACACTAGGGGGGGGGAACAATGAGCAGTTCTTC. V and J are TRBV13 and TRBJ2-1, with a tentative D call TRBD2 (7 bases). The CDR3 has 15 residues. From germline, CDR1 is PRHDT and CDR2 FYEKMQ (reference sequence). Trimming left V 5 bases short and J 5 bases short, with 16 bases between. The full variable domain, in which reference TRBV13 and TRBJ2-1 provide the parts outside the CDR3, is AAGVIQSPRHLIKEKRETATLKCYPIPRHDTVYWYQQGPGQDPQFLISFYEKMQSDKGSIPDRFSAQQFSDYHSELNMSSLELGDSALYFCASSTLGGGNNEQFFGPGTRLTVL.

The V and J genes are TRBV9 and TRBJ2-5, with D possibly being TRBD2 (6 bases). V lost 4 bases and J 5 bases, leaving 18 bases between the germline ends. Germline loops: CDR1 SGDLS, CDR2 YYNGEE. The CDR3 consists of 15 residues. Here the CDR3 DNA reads TGTGCCAGCAGCCCATCTGGCTGGGGGAGGGAGACCCAGTACTTC. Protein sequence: CASSPSGWGRETQYF.

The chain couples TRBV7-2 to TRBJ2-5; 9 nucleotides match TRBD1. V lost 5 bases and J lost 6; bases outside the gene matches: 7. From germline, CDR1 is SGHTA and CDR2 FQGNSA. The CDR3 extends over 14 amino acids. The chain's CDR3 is CASSRTGGAKTQYF. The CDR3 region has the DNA TGTGCCAGCAGCCGTACAGGGGGCGCGAAGACCCAGTACTTC.

In nucleotides, the CDR3 is TGTGCCAGCAGCTTCGGGACTAGCGGGAGATACAATGAGCAGTTCTTC. Protein: CASSFGTSGRYNEQFF. This chain connects TRBV11-3 to TRBJ2-1, with TRBD2 matching 14 bases. Germline-derived CDR1 and CDR2 are SGHNT and YENEEA. V dropped 3 bases and J dropped 4; count of bases not matched to a gene: 2. CDR3 length equals 16 residues. The full variable domain, with the rest looked up from reference TRBV11-3 and TRBJ2-1, is EAGVVQSPRYKIIEKKQPVAFWCNPISGHNTLYWYLQNLGQGPELLIRYENEEAVDDSQLPKDRFSAERLKGVDSTLKIQPAELGDSAVYLCASSFGTSGRYNEQFFGPGTRLTVL.

For the CDR3, the DNA is TGTGCCAGCAGCTATGAGGCGGGGGTGAACACTGAAGCTTTCTTT. This sequence encodes CASSYEAGVNTEAFF. This sequence joins TRBV4-2 and TRBJ1-1; TRBD1 is a possible D gene (5 bases). V lost 5 bases, J lost 0 bases, and 13 bases lay in between. The CDR3 length is 15 residues. Germline CDR1 and CDR2: LGHNA and YNFKEQ.

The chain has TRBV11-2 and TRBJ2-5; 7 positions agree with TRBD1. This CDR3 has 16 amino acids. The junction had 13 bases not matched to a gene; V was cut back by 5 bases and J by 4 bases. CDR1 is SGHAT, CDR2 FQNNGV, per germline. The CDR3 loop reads CASSPGQVVIGETQYF. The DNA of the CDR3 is TGTGCCAGCAGCCCAGGACAGGTTGTTATTGGAGAGACCCAGTACTTC.

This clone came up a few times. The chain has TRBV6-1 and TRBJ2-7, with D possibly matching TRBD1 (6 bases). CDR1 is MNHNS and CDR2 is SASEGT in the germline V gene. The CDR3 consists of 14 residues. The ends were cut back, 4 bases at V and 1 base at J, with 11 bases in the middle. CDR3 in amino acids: CASSGGPGSYEQYF. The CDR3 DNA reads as TGTGCCAGCAGTGGGGGGCCCGGTTCCTACGAGCAGTACTTC.

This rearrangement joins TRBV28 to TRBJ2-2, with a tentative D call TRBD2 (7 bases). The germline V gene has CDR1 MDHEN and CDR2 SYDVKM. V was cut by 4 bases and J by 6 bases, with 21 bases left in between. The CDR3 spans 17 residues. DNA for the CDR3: TGTGCCAGCAGTTCCCCTACAGGGAGGGAATTCCCCGGGGAGCTGTTTTTT. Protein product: CASSSPTGREFPGELFF.

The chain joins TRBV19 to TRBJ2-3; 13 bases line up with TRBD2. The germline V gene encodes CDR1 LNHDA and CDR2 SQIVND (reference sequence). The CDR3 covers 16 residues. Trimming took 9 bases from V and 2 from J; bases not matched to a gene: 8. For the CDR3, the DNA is TGTGCCAGAACCGGGACTAGCGGGGAGTTCACAGATACGCAGTATTTT. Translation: CARTGTSGEFTDTQYF.

CDR3 DNA: TGTGCCATCAGACCTAGCGGGGGGTCCCTCTCCTACGAGCAGTACTTC. Residues: CAIRPSGGSLSYEQYF. This sequence joins TRBV10-3 and TRBJ2-7; 11 positions agree with TRBD2. CDR3 length: 16 residues. Trimming cost V 6 bases and J 0 bases; bases outside gene matches: 7. Germline loops: CDR1 ENHRY, CDR2 SYGVKD.

The CDR3 here is CASSIQGNNSPLHF. In nucleotides, the CDR3 is TGTGCCAGTAGTATCCAGGGAAATAATTCACCCCTCCACTTT. This chain joins TRBV19 and TRBJ1-6, with a weak D call TRBD1 (5 bases). The CDR3 sequence is 14 residues long. Germline V CDR1 and CDR2: LNHDA, SQIVND (reference sequence). Between the trimmed V and J ends, which lost 3 bases and 5 bases, there was a span of 8 bases.

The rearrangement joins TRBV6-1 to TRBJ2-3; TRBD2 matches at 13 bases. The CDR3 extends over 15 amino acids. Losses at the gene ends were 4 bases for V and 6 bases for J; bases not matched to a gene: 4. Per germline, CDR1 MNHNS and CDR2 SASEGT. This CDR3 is CASSALAGGPDTQYF. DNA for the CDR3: TGTGCCAGCAGTGCACTAGCGGGGGGGCCCGATACGCAGTATTTT.

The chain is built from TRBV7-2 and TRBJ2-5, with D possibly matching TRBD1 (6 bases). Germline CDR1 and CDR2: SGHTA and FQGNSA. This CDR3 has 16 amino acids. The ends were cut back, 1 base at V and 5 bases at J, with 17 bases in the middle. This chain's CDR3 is CASSLGPPGTRETQYF. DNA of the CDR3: TGTGCCAGCAGCTTAGGCCCCCCCGGGACAAGGGAGACCCAGTACTTC.

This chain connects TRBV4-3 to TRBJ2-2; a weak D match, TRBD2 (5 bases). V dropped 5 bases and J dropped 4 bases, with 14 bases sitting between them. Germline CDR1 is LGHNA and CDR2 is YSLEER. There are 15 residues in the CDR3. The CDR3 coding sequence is TGCGCCAGCAGCTTTGGGCGGGCCAGCACCGGGGAGCTGTTTTTT. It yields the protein CASSFGRASTGELFF.

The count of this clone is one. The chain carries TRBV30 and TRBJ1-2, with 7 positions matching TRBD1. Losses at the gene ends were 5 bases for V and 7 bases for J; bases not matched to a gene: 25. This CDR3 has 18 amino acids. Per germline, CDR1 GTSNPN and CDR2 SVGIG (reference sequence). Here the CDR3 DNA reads TGTGCCTGGGGTAAGACGCGTACGGTCAACAGGGGATTCCGTGGCTACACCTTC. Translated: CAWGKTRTVNRGFRGYTF.

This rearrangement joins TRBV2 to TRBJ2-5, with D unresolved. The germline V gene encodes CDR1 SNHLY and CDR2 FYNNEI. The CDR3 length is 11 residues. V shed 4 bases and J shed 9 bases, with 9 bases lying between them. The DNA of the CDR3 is TGTGCCAGCAGTGGGTCAGTGGCCCAGTACTTC. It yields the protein CASSGSVAQYF.

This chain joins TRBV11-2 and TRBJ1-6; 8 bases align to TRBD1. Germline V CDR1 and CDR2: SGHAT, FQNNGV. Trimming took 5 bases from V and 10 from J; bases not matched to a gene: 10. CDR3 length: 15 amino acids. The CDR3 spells CASSKTGGLDSPLHF. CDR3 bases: TGTGCCAGCAGCAAAACAGGGGGTCTGGACTCACCCCTCCACTTT.

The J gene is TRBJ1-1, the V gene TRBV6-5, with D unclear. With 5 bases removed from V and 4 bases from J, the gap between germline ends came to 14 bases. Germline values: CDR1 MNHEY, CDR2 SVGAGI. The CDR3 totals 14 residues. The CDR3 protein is CASSVRERGTEAFF. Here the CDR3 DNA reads TGTGCCAGCAGTGTGAGGGAACGTGGCACTGAAGCTTTCTTT.

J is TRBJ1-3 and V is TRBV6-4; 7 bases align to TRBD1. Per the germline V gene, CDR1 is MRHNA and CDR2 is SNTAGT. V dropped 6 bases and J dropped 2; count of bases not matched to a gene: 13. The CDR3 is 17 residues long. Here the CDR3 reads CASRNGRQGGAGNTIYF. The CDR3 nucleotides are TGTGCCAGCAGGAATGGCCGACAGGGAGGAGCTGGAAACACCATATATTTT.